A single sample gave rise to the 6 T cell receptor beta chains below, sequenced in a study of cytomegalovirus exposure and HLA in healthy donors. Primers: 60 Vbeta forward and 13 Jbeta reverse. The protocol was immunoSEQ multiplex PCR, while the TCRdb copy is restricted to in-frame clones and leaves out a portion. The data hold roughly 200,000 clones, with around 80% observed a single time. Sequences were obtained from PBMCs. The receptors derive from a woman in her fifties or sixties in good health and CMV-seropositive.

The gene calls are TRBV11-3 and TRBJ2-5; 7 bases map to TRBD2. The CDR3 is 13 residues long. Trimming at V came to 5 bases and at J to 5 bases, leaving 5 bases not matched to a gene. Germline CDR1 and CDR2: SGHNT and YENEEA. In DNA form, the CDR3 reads TGTGCCAGCAGCCCTGGGGGGGAGGAGACCCAGTACTTC. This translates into CASSPGGEETQYF.

The chain's CDR3 is CASTPGQGWYEQYF. In DNA form, the CDR3 reads TGTGCCAGCACCCCGGGACAGGGGTGGTACGAGCAGTACTTC. The chain links TRBV28 to TRBJ2-7; 10 nucleotides match TRBD1. CDR1 and CDR2 from the germline V gene are MDHEN and SYDVKM. CDR3 length: 14 residues. V dropped 7 bases and J dropped 4; count of bases not matched to a gene: 7.

CDR3 in amino acids: CASSWGFVIAGNYEQYF. The CDR3 nucleotides are TGCGCCAGCAGCTGGGGTTTCGTTATAGCGGGAAACTACGAGCAGTACTTC. This sequence joins TRBV5-1 and TRBJ2-7; 8 nucleotides line up with TRBD2. The CDR3 loop spans 17 amino acids. Losses at the gene ends were 3 bases for V and 3 bases for J; bases not matched to a gene: 14. The V gene's germline CDR1 is SGHRS and CDR2 YFSETQ.

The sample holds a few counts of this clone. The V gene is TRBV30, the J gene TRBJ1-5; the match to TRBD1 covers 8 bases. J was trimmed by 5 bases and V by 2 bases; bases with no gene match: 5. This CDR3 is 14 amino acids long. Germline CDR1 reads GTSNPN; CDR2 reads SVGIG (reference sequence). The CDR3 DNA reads TGTGCCTGGAGTTCAGGGACAGGTTATCAGCCCCAGCATTTT. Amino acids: CAWSSGTGYQPQHF.

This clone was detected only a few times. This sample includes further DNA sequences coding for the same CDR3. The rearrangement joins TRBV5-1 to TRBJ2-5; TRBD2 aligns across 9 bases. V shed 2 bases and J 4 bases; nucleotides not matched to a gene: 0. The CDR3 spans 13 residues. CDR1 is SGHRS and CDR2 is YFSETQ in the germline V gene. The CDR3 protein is CASSLAGGETQYF. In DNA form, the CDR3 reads TGCGCCAGCAGCTTAGCGGGAGGAGAGACCCAGTACTTC.

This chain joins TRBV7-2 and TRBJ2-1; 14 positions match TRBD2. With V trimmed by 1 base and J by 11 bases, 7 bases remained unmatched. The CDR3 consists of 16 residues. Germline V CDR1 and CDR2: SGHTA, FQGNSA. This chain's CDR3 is CASSLEGTSGRVQQFF. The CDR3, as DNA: TGTGCCAGCAGCTTAGAGGGGACTAGCGGGAGAGTACAGCAGTTCTTC.